The TCR beta chain described here comes from a study of tumor-infiltrating lymphocytes in primary liver carcinoma. General study results and limits: Overlap in tumor-adjacent and tumor-blood pairs fell below that of tumor region pairs. Blood trailed tumors significantly in top-250-clone fraction (p = 0.039).

TCR beta cDNA came from approximately 490 ng total RNA, primed with a constant-region primer. ARM-PCR was slightly modified, and three nested multiplex PCR rounds with it gave rise to the TCR beta libraries. The first two PCR rounds used TRBV1-TRBV30 primers with a Cbeta primer, around 10 cycles each. Using its own MiXCR run on the multiplex PCR reads, TCRdb lists one record per CDR3 protein. The table has hundreds of thousands of distinct CDR3 sequences, approximately 60% seen once. This clonotype was seen a few times. What it binds is unknown. This is likely a read error, given that the CDR3 carries no conserved phenylalanine or tryptophan at its end. The CDR3 extends over 11 amino acids. V was trimmed by 3 bases and J by 6 bases, leaving 6 bases between them. In addition to blood RNA drawn from unsorted whole blood, germline DNA was extracted. The authors collected around 4.3 milliliters of peripheral blood before surgery.

The source material was peripheral blood. The chain joins TRBV12-3 or TRBV12-4 to TRBJ2-7; D remains ambiguous. This sequence originates from a middle-aged man with primary liver carcinoma and hepatitis B virus infection. The CDR3 protein is CASSLTREQYL. DNA of the CDR3: TGTGCCAGCAGTTTGACGCGCGAGCAGTACTTA.